This section outlines one TCR beta chain sequence together with its context. No cognate antigen has been identified for it. Base quality data are lacking; no much larger clone is found one base away. The CDR3 runs 13 residues from the cysteine to the phenylalanine. The DNA shown is the 39-base CDR3, in frame from base 1. CDR1 LNHDA and CDR2 SQIVND are derived from the germline V gene (reference sequence). A distance of 10 bases separates the germline ends of V and J, which lose 6 bases and 4 bases respectively. The sample comes from a study of Ad26.COV2.S vaccination and SARS-CoV-2 variants (dated by TCRdb to the early 2020s). With regard to the full study: Vaccine-arm donors were drawn from COV1001, a multicentre, randomized, double-blind, placebo-controlled phase I-IIa trial of Ad26.COV2.S in healthy adults. Throughout the experiments and outcome assessment, investigators stayed blinded to trial group allocation. Dosing of Ad26.COV2.S was intramuscular, at either 5x10^10 or 1x10^11 viral particles, delivered as one shot or as two shots spaced 56 days apart. A total of approximately 32 samples were included in the TCR-sequenced set, comprising around 19 Ad26.COV2.S vaccine recipients, 5 placebo recipients and 8 SARS-CoV-2 convalescent individuals. The specificity and breadth of SARS-CoV-2-reactive T cell receptors after Ad26.COV2.S vaccination were assessed by TCRbeta repertoire sequencing. Participants in the trial were split at random into five groups of five each, receiving low-dose or high-dose Ad26.COV2.S once or twice, or else placebo on both occasions.

In the paper's terms, the treatment or condition label means: around 19 received Ad26.COV2.S at low or high dose, single or two shots; a few received placebo; per-sample allocation not given. Repertoires of vaccine and placebo recipients were sequenced from samples taken on day 63 after the first injection. In Cohort 1b, fewer than 30 adults aged 18-55 years were enrolled at a single site in Boston, USA, between 29 July and 7 August 2020. Ad26.COV2.S consisted of a replication-incompetent adenovirus type 26 vector by which a prefusion-stabilized SARS-CoV-2 spike protein from the original Wuhan strain was expressed. The immunoSEQ Assay was used to sequence TCRbeta CDR3 regions. After extraction, genomic DNA underwent amplification by bias-controlled multiplex PCR, followed by high-throughput sequencing. Per the original workflow: To quantify the absolute abundance of every unique TCRbeta CDR3 region, sequences were collapsed and filtered. T cell fraction was estimated by normalization of TCRbeta template counts to usable DNA, with usable DNA being measured through amplification of reference genes present in all nucleated cells. Repertoire TCRs were annotated as SARS-CoV-2-specific when V gene, CDR3 amino acid sequence and J gene were exactly matched to a known reactive TCR set. The reference SARS-CoV-2 TCR set was derived from MIRA and filtered for enrichment in COVID-19-positive ImmuneCODE repertoires, a step that removed public or cross-reactive TCRs. Drawing on the MIRA antigens, annotated TCRs were analysed further at the level of specific ORF or position within ORF. Depth was the summed frequency of annotated unique rearrangements, while breadth was defined as annotated unique rearrangements over total unique productive rearrangements. Two-sided Wilcoxon rank-sum tests were used to compare TCR breadth between groups. This immuneACCESS table, as held by TCRdb, lists in-frame sequences with V and J called but not all clones. Of the missing ones, under half trace to an unresolved V gene in checked studies; the others have no known cause. Clonal size and the V and J genes are those of that table, whereas D and trimming came from the DNA. Counted in this sample were hundreds of thousands of clones; over 75% of them appeared once. The ten biggest clones cover 3.4% of the sample.

The full study reports these points: The study was not powered for comparison of responses between vaccine doses or regimens. It was noted by the authors that total T cell responses may have been underestimated by the TCR breadth and depth analyses. After vaccination, substantial breadth of spike-specific CD8+ and CD4+ T cell responses was reported. Spike-specific TCR breadth was higher in Ad26.COV2.S recipients than in placebo recipients (P = 0.0014). Vaccine and placebo recipients had comparable non-spike TCR breadth, which fits with the vaccine containing only spike.

The sequence was obtained from a person between 18 and 65 years old who received the Ad26.COV2.S COVID-19 vaccine or a placebo. Sequencing was performed on peripheral blood, taken in a trial of Ad26.COV2.S vaccine versus placebo. The sequence links TRBV19 to TRBJ1-5, with the D segment identity uncertain. The DNA sequence is TGTGCCAGTAGCCCTTTGGCGAATCAGCCCCAGCATTTT. This encodes CASSPLANQPQHF.